The T cell receptor (beta chain) under discussion was sequenced for a study of glioma-infiltrating T cells. Study at large: Glioblastomas were WHO grade IV, sampled at first diagnosis; low-grade were grade II. Dexamethasone exposure before glioma surgery was limited to six or fewer days. Some 1 million peripheral T cells were targeted at roughly 4.5- to 10-fold coverage.

V lost 0 bases, J lost 9 bases, and 11 bases lay in between. Germline V gene lookup returns CDR1 LNHNV and CDR2 YYDKDF (reference sequence). The CDR3 is 13 residues long. For this clonotype: It may be a read error: a sequence one base away is much more abundant.

The iRepertoire nested amplicon-rescue multiplex PCR amplified TCR alpha and beta CDR3s from RNA. Tissue mRNA or PBMC total RNA, roughly 95-400 ng, went into one-step reverse transcription and amplification. TCRdb independently ran MiXCR on the multiplex PCR reads; one entry per CDR3 protein. The sample carries approximately 400,000 distinct CDR3 sequences, more than 35% recorded once. This chain joins TRBV15 and TRBJ1-2; D gene ambiguous. Sequencing was performed on glioma tissue, nonneoplastic brain tissue, or PBMCs (not recorded which). This sequence originates from a human donor with low-grade glioma or glioblastoma, undergoing nonglioma brain surgery, or in good health (not recorded which). CDR3 coding DNA: TGTGCCACCAGCAGAGATAGTGGCAGTTGCTACACCTTC. Its protein product is CATSRDSGSCYTF.